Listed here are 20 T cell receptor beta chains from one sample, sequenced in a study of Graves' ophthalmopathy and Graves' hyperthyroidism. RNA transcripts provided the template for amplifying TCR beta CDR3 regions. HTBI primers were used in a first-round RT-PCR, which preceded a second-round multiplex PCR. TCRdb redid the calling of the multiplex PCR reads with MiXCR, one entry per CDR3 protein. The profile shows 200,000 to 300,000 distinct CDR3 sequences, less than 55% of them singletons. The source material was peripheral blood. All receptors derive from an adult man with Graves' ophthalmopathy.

The CDR3 is CSVEAGTAITDTQYF. CDR3 bases: TGCAGCGTTGAAGCCGGGACCGCCATCACAGATACGCAGTATTTT. The gene calls are TRBV29-1 and TRBJ2-3; D might be TRBD1 or TRBD2, each matching 5 bases. The CDR3 contains 15 residues. CDR1 and CDR2 from the germline V gene are SQVTM and ANQGSEA. Trimming removed 1 base at V and 2 bases at J, with 13 bases between.

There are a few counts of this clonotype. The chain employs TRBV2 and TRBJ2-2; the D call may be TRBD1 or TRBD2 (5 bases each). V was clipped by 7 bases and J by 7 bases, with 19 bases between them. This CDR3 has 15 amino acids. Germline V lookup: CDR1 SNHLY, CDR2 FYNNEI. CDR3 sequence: CASISIEGAGGELFF. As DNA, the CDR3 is TGTGCCAGCATATCCATCGAAGGGGCGGGCGGGGAGCTGTTTTTT.

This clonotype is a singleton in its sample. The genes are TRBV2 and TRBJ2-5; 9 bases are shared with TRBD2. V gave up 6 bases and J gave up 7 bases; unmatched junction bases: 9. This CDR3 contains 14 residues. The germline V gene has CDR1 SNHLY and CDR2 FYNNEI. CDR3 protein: CASRTLTSGGTQYF. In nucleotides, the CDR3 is TGTGCCAGCAGGACTTTGACTAGCGGTGGGACCCAGTACTTC.

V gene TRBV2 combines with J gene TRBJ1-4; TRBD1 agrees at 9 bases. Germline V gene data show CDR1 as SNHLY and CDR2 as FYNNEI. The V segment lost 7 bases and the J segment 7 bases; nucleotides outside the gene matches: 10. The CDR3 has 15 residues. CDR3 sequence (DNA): TGTGCCAGCACCTTGGACAGGGGACCGGGTGAAAAACTGTTTTTT. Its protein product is CASTLDRGPGEKLFF.

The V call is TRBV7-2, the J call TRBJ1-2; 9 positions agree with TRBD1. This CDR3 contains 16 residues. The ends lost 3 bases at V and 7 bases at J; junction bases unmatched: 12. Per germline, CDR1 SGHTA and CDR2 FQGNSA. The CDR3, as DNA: TGTGCCAGCAGCTTGGGACAGGGCGGGGGCGGGAGTGGCTACACCTTC. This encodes CASSLGQGGGGSGYTF. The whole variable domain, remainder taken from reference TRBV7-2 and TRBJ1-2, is GAGVSQSPSNKVTEKGKDVELRCDPISGHTALYWYRQSLGQGLEFLIYFQGNSAPDKSGLPSDRFSAERTGGSVSTLTIQRTQQEDSAVYLCASSLGQGGGGSGYTFGSGTRLTVV.

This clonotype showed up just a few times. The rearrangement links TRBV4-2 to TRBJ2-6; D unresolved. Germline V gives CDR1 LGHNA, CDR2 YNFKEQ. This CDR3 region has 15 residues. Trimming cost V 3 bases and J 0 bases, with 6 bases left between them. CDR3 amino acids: CASSQQDSGANVLTF. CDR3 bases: TGTGCCAGCAGCCAGCAGGACTCTGGGGCCAACGTCCTGACTTTC.

The CDR3 sequence is CASSLAYGYTF. The CDR3 bases are TGTGCCAGCAGTTTAGCTTATGGCTACACCTTC. The chain links TRBV2 to TRBJ1-2; D ambiguous. The CDR3 contains 11 residues. Germline V CDR1 and CDR2: SNHLY, FYNNEI. The V and J ends lost 5 bases and 5 bases respectively, with 6 bases between them. The full variable domain, its missing parts supplied by reference TRBV2 and TRBJ1-2, is EPEVTQTPSHQVTQMGQEVILRCVPISNHLYFYWYRQILGQKVEFLVSFYNNEISEKSEIFDDQFSVERPDGSNFTLKIRSTKLEDSAMYFCASSLAYGYTFGSGTRLTVV.

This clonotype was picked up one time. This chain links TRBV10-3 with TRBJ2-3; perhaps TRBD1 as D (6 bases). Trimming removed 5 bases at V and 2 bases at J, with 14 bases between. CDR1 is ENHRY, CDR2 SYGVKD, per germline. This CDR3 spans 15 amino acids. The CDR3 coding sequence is TGTGCCATCAGTACAGGGATGTTGGACACAGATACGCAGTATTTT. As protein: CAISTGMLDTDTQYF.

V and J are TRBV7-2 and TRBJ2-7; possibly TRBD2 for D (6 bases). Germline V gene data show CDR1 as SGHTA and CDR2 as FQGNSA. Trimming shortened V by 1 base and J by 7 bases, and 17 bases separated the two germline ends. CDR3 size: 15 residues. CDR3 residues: CASSLVGLTGGEQYF. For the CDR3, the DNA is TGTGCCAGCAGCTTAGTTGGACTAACGGGCGGTGAGCAGTACTTC.

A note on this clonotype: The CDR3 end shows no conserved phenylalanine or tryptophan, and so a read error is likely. The DNA for the CDR3 is TGTGCCAGCAGACAGGGGGCCAGCGACACCGGGGAGCTGTTTCTT. This encodes CASRQGASDTGELFL. The gene calls are TRBV2 and TRBJ2-2, with 9 bases lining up with TRBD1. Germline CDR1 is SNHLY and CDR2 is FYNNEI. After removal of 6 bases from V and 3 bases from J, the junction contained 5 bases not matched to a gene. The CDR3 has 15 amino acids.

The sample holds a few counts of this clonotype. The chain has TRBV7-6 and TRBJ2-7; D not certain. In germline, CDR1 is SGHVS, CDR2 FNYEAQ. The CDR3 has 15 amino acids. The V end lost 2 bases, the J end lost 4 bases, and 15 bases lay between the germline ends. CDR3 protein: CASSLSPETPYEQYF. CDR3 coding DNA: TGTGCCAGCAGCTTAAGTCCCGAGACACCATACGAGCAGTACTTC.

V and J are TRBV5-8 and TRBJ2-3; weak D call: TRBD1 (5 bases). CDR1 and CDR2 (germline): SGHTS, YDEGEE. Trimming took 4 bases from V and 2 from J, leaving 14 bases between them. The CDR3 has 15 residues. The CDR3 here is CASSPEIGDTDTQYF. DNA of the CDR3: TGTGCCAGCAGCCCGGAGATAGGGGACACAGATACGCAGTATTTT.

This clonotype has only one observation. The CDR3 is CASSWGQNGSPLHF. DNA for the CDR3: TGTGCCAGCAGCTGGGGACAGAATGGCTCACCCCTCCACTTT. The chain combines TRBV9 with TRBJ1-6, with TRBD1 identical over 7 bases. Germline V gene sequence: CDR1 SGDLS, CDR2 YYNGEE. The CDR3 length is 14 residues. V was pared by 4 bases and J by 10 bases, with 8 bases of the junction left unmatched. The variable domain in full, with the rest retrieved from reference TRBV9 and TRBJ1-6, is DSGVTQTPKHLITATGQRVTLRCSPRSGDLSVYWYQQSLDQGLQFLIQYYNGEERAKGNILERFSAQQFPDLHSELNLSSLELGDSALYFCASSWGQNGSPLHFGNGTRLTVT.

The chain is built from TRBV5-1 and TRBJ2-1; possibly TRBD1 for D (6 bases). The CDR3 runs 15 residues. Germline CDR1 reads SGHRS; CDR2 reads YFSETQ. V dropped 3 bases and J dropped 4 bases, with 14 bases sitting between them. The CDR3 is CASSSTGLEYNEQFF. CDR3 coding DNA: TGCGCCAGCAGCTCAACAGGGTTAGAATACAATGAGCAGTTCTTC. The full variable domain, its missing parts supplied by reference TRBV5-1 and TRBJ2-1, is KAGVTQTPRYLIKTRGQQVTLSCSPISGHRSVSWYQQTPGQGLQFLFEYFSETQRNKGNFPGRFSGRQFSNSRSEMNVSTLELGDSALYLCASSSTGLEYNEQFFGPGTRLTVL.

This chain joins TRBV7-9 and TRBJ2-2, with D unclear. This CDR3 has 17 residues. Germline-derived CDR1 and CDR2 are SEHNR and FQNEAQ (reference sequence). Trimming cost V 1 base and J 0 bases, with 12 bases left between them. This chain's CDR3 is CASSLGSRDSNTGELFF. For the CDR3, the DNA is TGTGCCAGCAGCTTAGGATCTCGCGACTCGAACACCGGGGAGCTGTTTTTT.

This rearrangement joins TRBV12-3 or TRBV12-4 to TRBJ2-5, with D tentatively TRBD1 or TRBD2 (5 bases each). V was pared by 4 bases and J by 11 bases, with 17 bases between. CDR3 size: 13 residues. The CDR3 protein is CASSWDRPTEQYF. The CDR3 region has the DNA TGTGCCAGCAGTTGGGACCGTCCTACGGAGCAGTACTTC.

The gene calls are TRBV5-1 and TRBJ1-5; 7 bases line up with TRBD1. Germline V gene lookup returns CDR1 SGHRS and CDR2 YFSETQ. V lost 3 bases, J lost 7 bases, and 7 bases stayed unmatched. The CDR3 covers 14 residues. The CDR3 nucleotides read TGCGCCAGCAGCTACTCAGGGGGAGGACAGCCCCAGCATTTT. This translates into CASSYSGGGQPQHF.

The CDR3 DNA follows: TGTGCCAGCAGTGCTGCGGGACACACTAACTATGGCTACACCTTC. It translates to CASSAAGHTNYGYTF. J is TRBJ1-2 and V is TRBV28; D possibly corresponds to TRBD1 (6 bases). The V gene's germline CDR1 is MDHEN and CDR2 SYDVKM. Trimming took off 5 bases at V and 0 bases at J, with 13 bases between the two ends. CDR3 length: 15 residues.

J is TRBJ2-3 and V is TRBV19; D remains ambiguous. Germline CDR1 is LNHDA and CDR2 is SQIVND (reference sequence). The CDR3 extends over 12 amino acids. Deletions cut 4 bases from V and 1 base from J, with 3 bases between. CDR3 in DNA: TGTGCCAGTAGTAGCGGCACAGATACGCAGTATTTT. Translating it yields CASSSGTDTQYF.

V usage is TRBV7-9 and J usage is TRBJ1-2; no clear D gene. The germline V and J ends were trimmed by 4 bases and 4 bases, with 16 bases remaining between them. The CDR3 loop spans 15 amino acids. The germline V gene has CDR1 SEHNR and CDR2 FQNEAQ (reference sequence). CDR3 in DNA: TGTGCCAGCAGCTCCAGCACTGAAGCTTTCTATGGCTACACCTTC. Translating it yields CASSSSTEAFYGYTF.